The 18 T cell receptor beta chains given below trace back to one sample, sequenced in a study of blood T cell repertoires in COVID-19. The repertoire was sequenced with immunoSEQ multiplex PCR; TCRdb's copy has only in-frame clones and lacks some. The sample holds some 43,000 clones, approximately 84% seen once. Sequences were obtained from peripheral blood. These receptors were taken from a man aged 50-59 years with active COVID-19.

CDR3 region: CASSPGLAGREETQYF. DNA for the CDR3: TGTGCCAGCAGCCCGGGACTAGCGGGGAGAGAAGAGACCCAGTACTTC. The genes are TRBV5-8 and TRBJ2-5; TRBD2 agrees at 13 bases. The CDR3 consists of 16 residues. CDR1 and CDR2 (germline): SGHTS, YDEGEE. V shed 4 bases and J 3 bases; nucleotides not matched to a gene: 6.

This clone was recorded once. V and J are TRBV6-6 and TRBJ2-3, with TRBD2 matching 9 bases. Germline V gene data show CDR1 as MNHNY and CDR2 as SVGAGI (reference sequence). Germline trimming cut 2 bases from V and 6 bases from J; bases unmatched to any gene: 9. The CDR3 consists of 16 residues. The CDR3 DNA reads as TGTGCCAGCAGTTACGCGGGGCGGGGGGGCCATGATACGCAGTATTTT. Translated: CASSYAGRGGHDTQYF.

This clone was counted only a few times. The chain recombines TRBV11-3 with TRBJ2-1; 8 nucleotides agree with TRBD1. Germline values: CDR1 SGHNT, CDR2 YENEEA. The CDR3 covers 15 residues. J gave up 4 bases and V 1 base, and 3 bases lay outside the gene matches. CDR3 protein: CASSLGTGFYNEQFF. Written as DNA, the CDR3 is TGTGCCAGCAGCTTAGGGACAGGGTTTTACAATGAGCAGTTCTTC.

This clone was seen only once. This rearrangement joins TRBV6-5 to TRBJ1-1; the D is unclear. The V gene lost 7 bases and the J gene lost 4 bases, with 16 bases spanning the gap. This CDR3 contains 14 residues. CDR1 and CDR2 (germline): MNHEY, SVGAGI. This CDR3 is CASMNPTGGTEAFF. The DNA for the CDR3 is TGTGCCAGCATGAATCCTACCGGTGGCACTGAAGCTTTCTTT.

The chain joins TRBV6-5 to TRBJ2-1; no firm D call. The CDR3 is 12 residues long. With 2 bases removed from V and 9 bases from J, the gap between germline ends came to 8 bases. The V gene's germline CDR1 is MNHEY and CDR2 SVGAGI. The DNA of the CDR3 is TGTGCCAGCAGTTACCCCCTGAGTGAGCAGTTCTTC. Its protein is CASSYPLSEQFF.

The V call is TRBV19, the J call TRBJ2-1; 9 bases fit TRBD2. J gave up 2 bases and V 3 bases, and 5 bases lay outside the gene matches. The CDR3 is 16 amino acids. Germline values: CDR1 LNHDA, CDR2 SQIVND (reference sequence). CDR3 sequence (DNA): TGTGCCAGTAGTATTGAGAGCGGGGGGCCCTACAATGAGCAGTTCTTC. Its protein product is CASSIESGGPYNEQFF.

This chain joins TRBV6-5 and TRBJ2-7; possible D gene TRBD1, 6 bases. Looked up from germline, CDR1 is MNHEY and CDR2 is SVGAGI. Trimming removed 2 bases at V and 3 bases at J, with 14 bases between. The CDR3 runs 15 residues. This chain's CDR3 is CASSYDRPPYYEQYF. In nucleotides, the CDR3 is TGTGCCAGCAGTTACGACAGGCCGCCATACTACGAGCAGTACTTC.

The chain combines TRBV5-6 with TRBJ2-4, with 9 bases identical to TRBD1. The germline V gene has CDR1 SGHDT and CDR2 YYEEEE. The V segment lost 2 bases and the J segment 0 bases; nucleotides outside the gene matches: 3. The CDR3 spans 16 residues. The CDR3: CASSLQGALAKNIQYF. DNA for the CDR3: TGTGCCAGCAGCTTACAGGGGGCGCTAGCCAAAAACATTCAGTACTTC. The full variable domain, rest sourced from reference TRBV5-6 and TRBJ2-4, is DAGVTQSPTHLIKTRGQQVTLRCSPKSGHDTVSWYQQALGQGPQFIFQYYEEEERQRGNFPDRFSGHQFPNYSSELNVNALLLGDSALYLCASSLQGALAKNIQYFGAGTRLSVL.

This clone was counted between two and nine times. The rearrangement links TRBV6-5 to TRBJ1-2; TRBD1 might be the D (6 bases). Trimming left V 7 bases short and J 5 bases short, with 14 bases between. The length of the CDR3 is 13 residues. Germline V gene sequence: CDR1 MNHEY, CDR2 SVGAGI. The CDR3 region has the DNA TGTGCCAGCACCCTCGGGACAAAGTATGGCTACACCTTC. Encoded protein: CASTLGTKYGYTF.

The chain has TRBV12-5 and TRBJ2-1; 7 nucleotides match TRBD2. The junction had 4 bases not matched to a gene; V was cut back by 3 bases and J by 2 bases. Germline assignment: CDR1 LGHNT and CDR2 FRNRAP. The CDR3 sequence is 15 residues long. The CDR3 DNA sequence: TGTGCTAGTGGTTTCTGGGGGGGGGCCTACAATGAGCAGTTCTTC. Its translation: CASGFWGGAYNEQFF. Based on the CDR3 plus reference TRBV12-5 and TRBJ2-1, the full variable domain is DARVTQTPRHKVTEMGQEVTMRCQPILGHNTVFWYRQTMMQGLELLAYFRNRAPLDDSGMPKDRFSAEMPDATLATLKIQPSEPRDSAVYFCASGFWGGAYNEQFFGPGTRLTVL.

The chain joins TRBV10-1 to TRBJ2-2; D uncertain. Germline-derived CDR1 and CDR2 are WNHNN and SYGVQD (reference sequence). The V end lost 3 bases, the J end lost 1 base, and 9 bases lay between the germline ends. This CDR3 spans 15 amino acids. CDR3 nucleotides: TGCGCCAGCAGTGACCCTATTTTGAACACCGGGGAGCTGTTTTTT. Protein product: CASSDPILNTGELFF.

This chain joins TRBV4-3 and TRBJ2-1; TRBD1 matches 9 bases. Germline V CDR1 and CDR2: LGHNA, YSLEER. J gave up 8 bases and V 2 bases, and 10 bases lay outside the gene matches. CDR3 size: 16 residues. The CDR3 spells CASSQPGTGRKDEQFF. The DNA for the CDR3 is TGCGCCAGCAGCCAACCGGGGACAGGGAGGAAAGATGAGCAGTTCTTC.

J is TRBJ2-2 and V is TRBV19; unclear D gene. V was shortened by 10 bases and J by 5 bases, with 11 bases between the two germline ends. This CDR3 is built from 12 residues. Germline values: CDR1 LNHDA, CDR2 SQIVND (reference sequence). CDR3 coding DNA: TGTGCCACCCCGACTGTGACCGGGGAGCTGTTTTTT. Residues: CATPTVTGELFF.

The V call is TRBV5-8, the J call TRBJ1-1; 8 nucleotides align to TRBD1. Per the germline V gene, CDR1 is SGHTS and CDR2 is YDEGEE. The CDR3 has 14 residues. V shed 1 base and J 4 bases; nucleotides not matched to a gene: 3. The CDR3 bases are TGTGCCAGCAGCTTGTCAGGACAGGGCACTGAAGCTTTCTTT. This sequence encodes CASSLSGQGTEAFF.

The CDR3 loop reads CASSWLGSGGRETQYF. The CDR3 bases are TGTGCCAGCAGCTGGCTAGGATCCGGGGGTCGGGAGACCCAGTACTTC. The chain carries TRBV13 and TRBJ2-5; the D gene is possibly TRBD2 (6 bases). Germline loops: CDR1 PRHDT, CDR2 FYEKMQ (reference sequence). The CDR3 sequence is 16 residues long. V lost 4 bases and J lost 5, with 20 bases in between.

The V and J genes are TRBV29-1 and TRBJ1-2, with unresolved D. Trimming stripped 3 bases from V and 1 base from J, with 9 bases between. Looked up from germline, CDR1 is SQVTM and CDR2 is ANQGSEA. This CDR3 spans 13 amino acids. The CDR3 here is CSVEGRNNYGYTF. Written as DNA, the CDR3 is TGCAGCGTTGAGGGCCGGAATAACTATGGCTACACCTTC.

The V and J genes are TRBV19 and TRBJ1-6; D is perhaps TRBD1 (6 bases). Germline CDR1 and CDR2: LNHDA and SQIVND (reference sequence). Trimming pared 2 bases from V and 7 bases from J, leaving 9 bases between. This CDR3 contains 14 residues. The CDR3 nucleotides read TGTGCCAGTAGTATACAGGGGAGCAATTCACCCCTCCACTTT. This codes for CASSIQGSNSPLHF.

V usage is TRBV19 and J usage is TRBJ1-2; weak D call: TRBD1 (6 bases). Germline lookup yields CDR1 LNHDA and CDR2 SQIVND (reference sequence). V lost 8 bases, J lost 2 bases, and 15 bases lay in between. This CDR3 contains 14 residues. CDR3 DNA: TGTGCCAGTGAGCCCCAGGGGCCAAACTATGGCTACACCTTC. Its translation: CASEPQGPNYGYTF.